This TCR beta chain was documented in a study of technical replicates of blood from a few donors. Clones were read by immunoSEQ multiplex PCR, and TCRdb kept only the in-frame ones, dropping some. The table shows tens of thousands of clones, with around 94% occurring only once. The sequence derives from a human donor in good health. The sample consisted of T cells isolated from PBMCs.

CDR3 sequence: CASSQDSTRGNEQYF. Here the CDR3 DNA reads TGTGCCAGCAGCCAAGACTCAACGAGGGGGAACGAGCAGTACTTC. The chain is built from TRBV4-2 and TRBJ2-7; D perhaps matches TRBD1 (6 bases). Deletions cut 0 bases from V and 5 bases from J, with 14 bases between. The CDR3 has 15 amino acids. Germline V gene data show CDR1 as LGHNA and CDR2 as YNFKEQ.